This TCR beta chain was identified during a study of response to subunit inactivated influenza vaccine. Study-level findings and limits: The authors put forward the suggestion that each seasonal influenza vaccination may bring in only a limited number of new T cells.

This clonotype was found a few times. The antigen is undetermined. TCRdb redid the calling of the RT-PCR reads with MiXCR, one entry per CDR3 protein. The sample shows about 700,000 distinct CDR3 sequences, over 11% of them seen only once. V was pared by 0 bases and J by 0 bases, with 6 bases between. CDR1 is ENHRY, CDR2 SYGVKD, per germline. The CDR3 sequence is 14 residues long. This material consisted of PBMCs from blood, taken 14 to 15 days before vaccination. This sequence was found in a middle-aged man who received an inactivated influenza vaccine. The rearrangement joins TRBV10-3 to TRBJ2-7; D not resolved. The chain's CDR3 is CAISESVDSYEQYF. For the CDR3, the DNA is TGTGCCATCAGTGAGTCGGTCGACTCCTACGAGCAGTACTTC.